The sequence of this TCR beta chain was determined in a study of metastatic and nonmetastatic thyroid tumors. TCRdb re-called the PCR reads through MiXCR. The repertoire has around 30,000 clones, over 12% of them found once; the top ten carry around a fifth. To note about this clone: The final CDR3 position lacks the conserved phenylalanine or tryptophan, pointing to a likely read error.

None of the patients had undergone any treatment ahead of thyroid surgery. The receptor comes from a male donor with papillary thyroid cancer or a benign thyroid nodule (not recorded which). Some clones in this sample may be carry-over from other donors' samples. What was sequenced was blood.

This chain's CDR3 is CASSQDLGVGYGYTS. In DNA form, the CDR3 reads TGCGCCAGCAGCCAAGATTTGGGCGTCGGCTATGGCTACACCTCC. The chain joins TRBV4-3 to TRBJ1-2; D gene ambiguous. V was trimmed by 0 bases and J by 4 bases, leaving 12 bases between them. The CDR3 covers 15 residues. Per germline, CDR1 LGHNA and CDR2 YSLEER.